These 7 T cell receptor beta chains came from one sample sequenced in a study of shared clonotypes between healthy human individuals. Sequencing used immunoSEQ multiplex PCR; TCRdb keeps in-frame clones, though not all of them. The table lists about 320,000 clones, 80% to 90% of them singletons. Source material: memory CD8+ T cells sorted from blood. Subset in this sample: CD45RO+ cells pooled with CCR7-negative TemRA cells. The receptors here all came from a man between 18 and 29 years old in good health.

V usage is TRBV27 and J usage is TRBJ2-1; 8 nucleotides match TRBD1. The CDR3 covers 14 residues. Germline lookup yields CDR1 MNHEY and CDR2 SMNVEV (reference sequence). Losses at the gene ends were 6 bases for V and 4 bases for J; bases not matched to a gene: 5. Written as DNA, the CDR3 is TGTGCCAGCAGCGACAGGGGCGGGTACAATGAGCAGTTCTTC. Translated: CASSDRGGYNEQFF.

This sequence joins TRBV5-4 and TRBJ2-7; TRBD1 or TRBD2 may be the D gene (5 bases each). Looked up from germline, CDR1 is SGHNT and CDR2 is YYREEE (reference sequence). Trimming removed 0 bases from V and 1 base from J, with 14 bases in between. CDR3 length: 16 amino acids. This CDR3 is CASSLAGAGESYEQYF. The CDR3 DNA follows: TGTGCCAGCAGCTTGGCCGGGGCGGGCGAGTCCTACGAGCAGTACTTC.

The chain combines TRBV7-6 with TRBJ2-6, with no clear D. The V gene's germline CDR1 is SGHVS and CDR2 FNYEAQ. There are 17 residues in the CDR3. Trimming pared 5 bases from V and 0 bases from J, leaving 14 bases between. This CDR3 reads CASSPGHLVSGANVLTF. The CDR3 nucleotides read TGTGCCAGCAGCCCGGGCCACCTGGTCTCTGGGGCCAACGTCCTGACTTTC.

The chain links TRBV6-1 to TRBJ1-2; the match to TRBD1 covers 9 bases. The germline gives CDR1 MNHNS, CDR2 SASEGT. The V gene end was trimmed by 10 bases and the J gene end by 1 base; junction bases not matched to a gene: 4. The CDR3 covers 13 residues. CDR3 DNA: TGTGCCACTGACAGGGGGAATAACTATGGCTACACCTTC. It specifies CATDRGNNYGYTF.

The chain employs TRBV4-3 and TRBJ2-1, with TRBD2 matching over 9 bases. Trimming cost V 1 base and J 3 bases; bases outside gene matches: 7. This CDR3 is built from 17 residues. The V gene's germline CDR1 is LGHNA and CDR2 YSLEER. The CDR3 reads CASSQGAGGLYYNEQFF. The CDR3 coding sequence is TGCGCCAGCAGCCAAGGAGCGGGAGGACTCTACTACAATGAGCAGTTCTTC.

V is TRBV11-2 and J is TRBJ1-2; a weak D match, TRBD1 (6 bases). Between the trimmed V and J ends, which lost 1 base and 7 bases, there was a span of 16 bases. The germline V gene has CDR1 SGHAT and CDR2 FQNNGV. This CDR3 region has 15 residues. The CDR3, as DNA: TGTGCCAGCAGCTTAGGACCCACAGGGATGGTTGGCTACACCTTC. Its translation: CASSLGPTGMVGYTF.

This chain's CDR3 is CASSWQGTVQPQHF. The CDR3 DNA is TGTGCCAGCAGTTGGCAGGGGACGGTTCAGCCCCAGCATTTT. The chain couples TRBV28 to TRBJ1-5; possible D gene TRBD1, 6 bases. The CDR3 totals 14 residues. CDR1 and CDR2 (germline): MDHEN, SYDVKM. V was pared by 4 bases and J by 6 bases, with 13 bases between.